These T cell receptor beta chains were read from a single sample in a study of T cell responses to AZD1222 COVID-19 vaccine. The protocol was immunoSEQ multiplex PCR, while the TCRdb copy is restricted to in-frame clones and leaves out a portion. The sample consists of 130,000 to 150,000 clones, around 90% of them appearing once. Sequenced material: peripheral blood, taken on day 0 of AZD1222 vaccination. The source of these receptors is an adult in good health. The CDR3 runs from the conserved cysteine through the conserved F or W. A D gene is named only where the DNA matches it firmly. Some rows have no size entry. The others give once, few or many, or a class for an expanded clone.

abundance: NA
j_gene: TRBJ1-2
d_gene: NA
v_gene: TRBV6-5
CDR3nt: TGTGCCAGCACTAAGGGTGAGGGAGGCGTAGCAGGCTACACCTTC
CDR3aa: CASTKGEGGVAGYTF

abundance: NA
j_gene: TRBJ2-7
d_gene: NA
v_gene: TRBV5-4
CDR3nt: TGTGCCAGCAGCTTGAGCCTCCAAAAAGGCTACGAGCAGTACTTC
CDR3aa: CASSLSLQKGYEQYF

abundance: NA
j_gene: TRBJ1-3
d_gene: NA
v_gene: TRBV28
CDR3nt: TGTGCCAGCAGTTATCGGGGTGTCTCTGGAAACACCATATATTTT
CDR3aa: CASSYRGVSGNTIYF

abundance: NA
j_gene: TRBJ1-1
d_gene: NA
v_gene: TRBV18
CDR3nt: TGTGCCAGCTCCGTAGACAGATTGAACACTGAAGCTTTCTTT
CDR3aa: CASSVDRLNTEAFF

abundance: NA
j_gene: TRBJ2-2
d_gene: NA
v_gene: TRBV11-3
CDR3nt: TGTGCCAGCAGCTTAAGACTCCAACATGGCGGGGAGCTGTTTTTT
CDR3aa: CASSLRLQHGGELFF

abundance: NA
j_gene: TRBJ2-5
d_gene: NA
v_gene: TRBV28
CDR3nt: TGTGCCAGCAGTGGGGACTCGCAAGAGACCCAGTACTTC
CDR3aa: CASSGDSQETQYF

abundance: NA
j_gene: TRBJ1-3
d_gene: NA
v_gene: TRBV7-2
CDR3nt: TGTGCCAGCAGCGGGGCGGACGGACCTGATCTCACCATATATTTT
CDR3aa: CASSGADGPDLTIYF

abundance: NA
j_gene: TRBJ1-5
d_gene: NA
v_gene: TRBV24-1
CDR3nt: TGTGCCACCAGCCTATTGTTAGCCCAGCATTTT
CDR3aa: CATSLLLAQHF

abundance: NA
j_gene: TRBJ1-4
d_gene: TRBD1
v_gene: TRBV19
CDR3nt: TGTGCCAGTAGTAGAGGGACAGCAACTAATGAAAAACTGTTTTTT
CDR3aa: CASSRGTATNEKLFF

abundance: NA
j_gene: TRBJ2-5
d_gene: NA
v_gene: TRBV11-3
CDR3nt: TGTGCCAGCAGCTTAGATGGGACCCCAGGGGAGACCCAGTACTTC
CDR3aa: CASSLDGTPGETQYF

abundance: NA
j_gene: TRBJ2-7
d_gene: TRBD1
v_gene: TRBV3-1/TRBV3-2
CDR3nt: TGTGCCAGCAGCTTCTGGACAGGGGCGGGCGAGCAGTACTTC
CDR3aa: CASSFWTGAGEQYF

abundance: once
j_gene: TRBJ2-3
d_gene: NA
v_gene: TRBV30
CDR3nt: TGTGCCTGGGGAACAGGTGTGGGGAACACAGATACGCAGTATTTT
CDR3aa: CAWGTGVGNTDTQYF

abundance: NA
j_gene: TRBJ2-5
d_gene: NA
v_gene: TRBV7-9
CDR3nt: TGTGCCAGCAGCCCCATAAGCCCGGGGGCCGGCGAGACCCAGTACTTC
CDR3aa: CASSPISPGAGETQYF

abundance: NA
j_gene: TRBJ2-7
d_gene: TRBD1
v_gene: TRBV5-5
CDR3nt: TGTGCCAGCAGCTGGGACAGGGGGCACGGCGAGCAGTACTTC
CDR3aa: CASSWDRGHGEQYF

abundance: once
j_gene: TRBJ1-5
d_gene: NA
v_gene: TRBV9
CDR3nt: TGTGCCAGCAGCCAGCGGGACGGCAATCAGCCCCAGCATTTT
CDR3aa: CASSQRDGNQPQHF

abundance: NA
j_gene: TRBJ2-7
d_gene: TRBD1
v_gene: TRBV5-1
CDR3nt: TGCGCCCGCAGCGGGGGAGGGACAGGGGGCTACGAGCAGTACTTC
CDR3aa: CARSGGGTGGYEQYF

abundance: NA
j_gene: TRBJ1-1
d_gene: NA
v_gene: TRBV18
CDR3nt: TGTGCCAGCTCAACACGGCAGGGCGAAGCTTTCTTT
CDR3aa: CASSTRQGEAFF

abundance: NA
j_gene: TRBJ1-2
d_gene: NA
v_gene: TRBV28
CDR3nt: TGTGCCAGCAGTCTTCTCTATGGCTACACCTTC
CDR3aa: CASSLLYGYTF

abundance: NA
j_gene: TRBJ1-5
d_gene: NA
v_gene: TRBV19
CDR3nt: TGTGCCAGTAGTGGTAGCAATCAGCCCCAGCATTTT
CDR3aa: CASSGSNQPQHF

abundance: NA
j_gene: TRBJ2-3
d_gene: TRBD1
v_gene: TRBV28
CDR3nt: TGTGCCAGCGGGGGAGGTCGGACAGGGGGCACAGATACGCAGTATTTT
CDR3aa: CASGGGRTGGTDTQYF

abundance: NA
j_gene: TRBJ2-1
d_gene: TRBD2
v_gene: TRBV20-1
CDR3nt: TGCAGTGGCCGGGGGGACAATGAGCAGTTCTTC
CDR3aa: CSGRGDNEQFF

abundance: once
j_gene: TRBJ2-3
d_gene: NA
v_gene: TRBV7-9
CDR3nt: TGTGCCAGCAGGCCGAAGACCAGGATAGTTTCCCCAGATACGCAGTATTTT
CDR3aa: CASRPKTRIVSPDTQYF

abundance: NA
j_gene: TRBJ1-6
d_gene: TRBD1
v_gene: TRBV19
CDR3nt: TGTGCCAGTGAGGGGGCAGCCTATAATTCACCCCTCCACTTT
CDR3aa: CASEGAAYNSPLHF

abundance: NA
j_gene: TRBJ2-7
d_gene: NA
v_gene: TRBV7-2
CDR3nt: TGTGCCAGCAGCTTAGCGTGGGGTTCTTCCTACGAGCAGTACTTC
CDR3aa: CASSLAWGSSYEQYF

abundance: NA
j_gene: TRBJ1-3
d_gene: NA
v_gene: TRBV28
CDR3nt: TGTGCCAGCAGTTTTGCAGGGCGGGGAAACACCATATATTTT
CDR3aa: CASSFAGRGNTIYF

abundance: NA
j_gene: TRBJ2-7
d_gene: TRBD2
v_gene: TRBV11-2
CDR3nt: TGTGCCAGCAGGGGACTAGCGGGTGATTTAACCTTGATCTCCTACGAGCAGTACTTC
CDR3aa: CASRGLAGDLTLISYEQYF

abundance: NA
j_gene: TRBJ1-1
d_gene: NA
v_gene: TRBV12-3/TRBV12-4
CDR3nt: TGTGCCAGCAGTGGGGGGGCTCTTGAAGCTTTCTTT
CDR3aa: CASSGGALEAFF

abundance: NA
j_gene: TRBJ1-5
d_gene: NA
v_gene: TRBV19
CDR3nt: TGTGCCAGTAGTATCGAATCGGGACGGAGTTATCAGCCCCAGCATTTT
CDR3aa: CASSIESGRSYQPQHF

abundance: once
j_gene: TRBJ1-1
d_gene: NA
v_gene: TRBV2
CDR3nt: TGTGCCAGCAGTTCCCCCGGCAGGGGTAACACTGAAGCTTTCTTT
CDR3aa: CASSSPGRGNTEAFF

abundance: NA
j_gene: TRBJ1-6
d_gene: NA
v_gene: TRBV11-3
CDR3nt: TGTGCCAGCAGCTTAGAGGGCAGCTATAATTCACCCCTCCACTTT
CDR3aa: CASSLEGSYNSPLHF

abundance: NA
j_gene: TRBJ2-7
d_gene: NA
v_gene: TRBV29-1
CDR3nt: TGCAGCGTCCGCGGATCCTACGAGCAGTACTTC
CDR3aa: CSVRGSYEQYF

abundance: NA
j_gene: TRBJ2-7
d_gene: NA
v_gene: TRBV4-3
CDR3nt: TGCGCCAGCAGCCAAGTGGGGGGAGGAGAGTCCGAGCAGTACTTC
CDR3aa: CASSQVGGGESEQYF

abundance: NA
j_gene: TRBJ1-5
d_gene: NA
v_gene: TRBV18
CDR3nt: TGTGCCAGCTCACCAGAGGGATTTGACAGCCTCGGAAATCAGCCCCAGCATTTT
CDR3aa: CASSPEGFDSLGNQPQHF

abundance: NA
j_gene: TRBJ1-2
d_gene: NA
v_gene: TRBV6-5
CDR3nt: TGTGCCAGCAGACCCGACAGGTTAAGGGCTGGCTACACCTTC
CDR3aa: CASRPDRLRAGYTF

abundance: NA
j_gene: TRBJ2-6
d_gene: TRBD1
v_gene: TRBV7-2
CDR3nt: TGTGCCAGCAGCTTACGGACAGGGGGCGCAGGGGCCAACGTCCTGACTTTC
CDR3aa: CASSLRTGGAGANVLTF

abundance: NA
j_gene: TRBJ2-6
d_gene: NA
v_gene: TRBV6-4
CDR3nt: TGTGCCAGCAGTGACGGGGCTGGGGCCAACGTCCTGACTTTC
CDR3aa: CASSDGAGANVLTF

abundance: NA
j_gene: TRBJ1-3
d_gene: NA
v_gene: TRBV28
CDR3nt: TGTGCCAGCAGCAGGGGCTCCTCTGGAAACACCATATATTTT
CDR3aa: CASSRGSSGNTIYF

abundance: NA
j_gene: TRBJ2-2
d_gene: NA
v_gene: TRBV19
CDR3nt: TGTGCCAGTACCCGACGAGGACCAAACACCGGGGAGCTGTTTTTT
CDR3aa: CASTRRGPNTGELFF

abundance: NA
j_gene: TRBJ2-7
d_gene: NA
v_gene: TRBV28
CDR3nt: TGTGCCAGCAGTTACAGAGGCTACGAGCAGTACTTC
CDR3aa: CASSYRGYEQYF

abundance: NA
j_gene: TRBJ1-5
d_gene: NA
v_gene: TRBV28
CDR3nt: TGTGCCAGCACCTCTAGCAATCAGCCCCAGCATTTT
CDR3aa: CASTSSNQPQHF

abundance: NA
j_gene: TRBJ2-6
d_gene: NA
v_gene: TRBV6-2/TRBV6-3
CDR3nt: TGTGCCAGCAGTTACATAGGGGCTGGGGCCAACGTCCTGACTTTC
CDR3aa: CASSYIGAGANVLTF

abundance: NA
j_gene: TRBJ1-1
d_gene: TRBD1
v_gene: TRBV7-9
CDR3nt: TGTGCCAGCAGCCCATCGGACAGGGAAGCTTTCTTT
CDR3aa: CASSPSDREAFF

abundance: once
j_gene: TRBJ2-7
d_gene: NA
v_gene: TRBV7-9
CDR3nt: TGTGCCAGCAGCTTAGCTGGGCTTCGAGGCGAGCAGTACTTC
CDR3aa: CASSLAGLRGEQYF

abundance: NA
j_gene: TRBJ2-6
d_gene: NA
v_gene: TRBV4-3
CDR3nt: TGCGCCAGCAGCCAAGATGCGGGGGCAGGGGCCAACGTCCTGACTTTC
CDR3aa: CASSQDAGAGANVLTF

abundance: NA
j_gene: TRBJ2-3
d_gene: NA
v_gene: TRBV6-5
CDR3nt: TGTGCCAGCAGTTACTCCGGTTTCGAATATACGCAGTATTTT
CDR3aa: CASSYSGFEYTQYF

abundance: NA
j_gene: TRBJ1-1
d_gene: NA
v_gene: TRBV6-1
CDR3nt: TGTGCCAGCAGTGATATAGTACGGGTGGGGAACACTGAAGCTTTCTTT
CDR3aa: CASSDIVRVGNTEAFF

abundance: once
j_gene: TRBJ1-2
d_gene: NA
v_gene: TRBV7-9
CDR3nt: TGTGCCAGCAGCTTAGGCTCGGGGGTACGTGCTGGCTACACCTTC
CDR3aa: CASSLGSGVRAGYTF

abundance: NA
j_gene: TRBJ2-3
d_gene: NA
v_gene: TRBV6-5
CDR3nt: TGTGCCAGCAGACTAGGGGGCACAGATACGCAGTATTTT
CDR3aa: CASRLGGTDTQYF

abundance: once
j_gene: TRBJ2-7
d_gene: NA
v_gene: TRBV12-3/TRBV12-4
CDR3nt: TGTGCCAGCAGTTTGTCTGGAAGCTACGAGCAGTACTTC
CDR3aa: CASSLSGSYEQYF

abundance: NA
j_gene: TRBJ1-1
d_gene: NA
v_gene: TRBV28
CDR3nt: TGTGCCAGCAGTTTAAATATAGAAGCTTTCTTT
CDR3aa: CASSLNIEAFF

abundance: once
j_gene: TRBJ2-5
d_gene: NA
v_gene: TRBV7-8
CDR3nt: TGTGCCAGCAGCCCACTTGAGACCCAGTACTTC
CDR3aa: CASSPLETQYF

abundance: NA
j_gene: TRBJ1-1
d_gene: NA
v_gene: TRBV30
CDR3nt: TGTGCCTGTGGCGACGACCTGGCTTTCTTT
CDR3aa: CACGDDLAFF